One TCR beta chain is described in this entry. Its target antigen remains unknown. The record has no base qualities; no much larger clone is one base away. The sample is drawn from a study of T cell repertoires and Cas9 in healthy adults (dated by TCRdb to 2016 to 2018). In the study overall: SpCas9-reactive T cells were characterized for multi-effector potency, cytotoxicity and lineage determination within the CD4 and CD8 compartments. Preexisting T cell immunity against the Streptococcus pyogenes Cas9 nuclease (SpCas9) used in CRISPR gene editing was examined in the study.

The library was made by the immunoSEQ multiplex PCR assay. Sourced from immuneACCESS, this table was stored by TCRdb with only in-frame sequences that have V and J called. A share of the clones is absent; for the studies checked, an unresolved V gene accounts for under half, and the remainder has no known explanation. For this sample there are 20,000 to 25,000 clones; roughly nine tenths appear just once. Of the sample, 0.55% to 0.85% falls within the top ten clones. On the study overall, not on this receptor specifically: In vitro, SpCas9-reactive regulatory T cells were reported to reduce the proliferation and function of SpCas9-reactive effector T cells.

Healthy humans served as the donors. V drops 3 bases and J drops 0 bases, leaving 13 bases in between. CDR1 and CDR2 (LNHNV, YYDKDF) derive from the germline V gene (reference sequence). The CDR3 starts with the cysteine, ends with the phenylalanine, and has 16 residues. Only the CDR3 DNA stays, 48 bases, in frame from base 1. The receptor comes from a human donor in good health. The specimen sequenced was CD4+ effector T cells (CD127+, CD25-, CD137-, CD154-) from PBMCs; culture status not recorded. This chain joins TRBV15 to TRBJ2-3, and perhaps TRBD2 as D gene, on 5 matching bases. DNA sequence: TGTGCCACCAGCAGGGCGGACTTGTTCAGCACAGATACGCAGTATTTT. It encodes CATSRADLFSTDTQYF.